Included here is one TCR beta chain sequence, with context. The antigen is undetermined. TCR beta VDJ and CDR3 profiles were obtained from a genomic DNA template. TCRdb independently ran MiXCR on the reads; one entry per CDR3 protein. The sample lists 80,000 to 100,000 distinct CDR3 sequences, around two thirds occurring once. The sample comes from a study of CD8+CD57+ T cells in acquired aplastic anemia. Overall study results and limits: Approximately 29 was the count of CD8+ CDR3 sequences that patients shared with controls.

There are 13 residues in the CDR3. The germline V gene has CDR1 SNHLY and CDR2 FYNNEI. V was pared by 3 bases and J by 5 bases, with 8 bases between. All sequencing subjects had displayed CD8+CD57+ cell expansion on flow cytometry. All patients were therapy-naive when blood was sampled. This clonotype was obtained from a human donor with aplastic anemia. Source material: sorted CD4+, CD8+, or CD8+CD57+ T cells (not recorded which) from PBMCs. The chain uses TRBV2 and TRBJ1-5, with D hard to call. The CDR3 loop is CASSEGSYQPQHF. CDR3 bases: TGTGCCAGCAGTGAGGGGAGCTATCAGCCCCAGCATTTT. Supplemented by reference TRBV2 and TRBJ1-5, the full variable domain reads EPEVTQTPSHQVTQMGQEVILRCVPISNHLYFYWYRQILGQKVEFLVSFYNNEISEKSEIFDDQFSVERPDGSNFTLKIRSTKLEDSAMYFCASSEGSYQPQHFGDGTRLSIL.